The 4 T cell receptor beta chains in this list originate from one sample, sequenced in a study of blood T cell repertoires in COVID-19. Only in-frame clones appear in the TCRdb table, and some are missing; sequencing was by immunoSEQ multiplex PCR. The sample shows roughly 42,000 clones, 70% to 90% of them seen only once. The sample was peripheral blood. Receptor source: a human donor in a cohort sampled during active COVID-19.

This chain joins TRBV7-9 and TRBJ2-1; TRBD1 matches at 10 bases. This CDR3 is built from 17 residues. The junction had 11 bases not matched to a gene; V was cut back by 5 bases and J by 4 bases. Germline lookup yields CDR1 SEHNR and CDR2 FQNEAQ (reference sequence). CDR3 bases: TGTGCCAGCAGCCCACTTCCGGGACAGGGGATTTACAATGAGCAGTTCTTC. Amino acid sequence: CASSPLPGQGIYNEQFF.

The CDR3 protein is CASSSGTGDGKLFF. Written as DNA, the CDR3 is TGTGCCAGCAGTTCCGGGACAGGGGACGGAAAACTGTTTTTT. The chain carries TRBV2 and TRBJ1-4, with 10 bases aligning to TRBD1. CDR1 is SNHLY, CDR2 FYNNEI, per germline. The CDR3 spans 14 residues. The V gene end was trimmed by 5 bases and the J gene end by 10 bases; junction bases not matched to a gene: 7.

V is TRBV2 and J is TRBJ2-2, with 9 positions matching TRBD2. This CDR3 has 14 residues. CDR1 and CDR2 (germline): SNHLY, FYNNEI. With 6 bases clipped from V and 1 base from J, the junction kept 0 bases outside the gene matches. The CDR3 region has the DNA TGTGCCAGCAGACTAGCGGGGAACACCGGGGAGCTGTTTTTT. As protein: CASRLAGNTGELFF.

The V call is TRBV4-1, the J call TRBJ1-2; 7 bases match TRBD1. V lost 5 bases, J lost 3 bases, and 15 bases stayed unmatched. The CDR3 runs to 17 residues. The V gene's germline CDR1 is MGHRA and CDR2 YSYEKL. CDR3 region: CASSARTGQAADYGYTF. As DNA, the CDR3 is TGCGCCAGCAGCGCTCGGACTGGACAGGCGGCTGACTATGGCTACACCTTC.